The source of this T cell receptor (beta chain) is a study of cytomegalovirus exposure and HLA in healthy donors. Worth noting for this clone: Its antigen is not known.

The study's findings and limits: With DRB1 most and HLA-C fewest, TCR association rates differed between HLA loci in a later analysis.

Primers: 60 Vbeta forward and 13 Jbeta reverse. The method was immunoSEQ multiplex PCR; TCRdb's version includes in-frame clones alone and lacks a portion of them. The sample yields tens of thousands of clones, approximately 70% seen once. Trimming removed 4 bases from V and 8 bases from J, with 11 bases in between. CDR3 length: 13 residues. Germline values: CDR1 SGHTA, CDR2 FQGNSA. The rearrangement joins TRBV7-2 to TRBJ2-2; TRBD1 might be the D (5 bases). What was sequenced was PBMCs. The clonotype comes from a woman between 45 and 65 years old in good health and CMV-seropositive. CDR3: CASSSLGVGELFF. The CDR3 DNA reads TGTGCCAGCAGCTCGCTAGGGGTTGGGGAGCTGTTTTTT.